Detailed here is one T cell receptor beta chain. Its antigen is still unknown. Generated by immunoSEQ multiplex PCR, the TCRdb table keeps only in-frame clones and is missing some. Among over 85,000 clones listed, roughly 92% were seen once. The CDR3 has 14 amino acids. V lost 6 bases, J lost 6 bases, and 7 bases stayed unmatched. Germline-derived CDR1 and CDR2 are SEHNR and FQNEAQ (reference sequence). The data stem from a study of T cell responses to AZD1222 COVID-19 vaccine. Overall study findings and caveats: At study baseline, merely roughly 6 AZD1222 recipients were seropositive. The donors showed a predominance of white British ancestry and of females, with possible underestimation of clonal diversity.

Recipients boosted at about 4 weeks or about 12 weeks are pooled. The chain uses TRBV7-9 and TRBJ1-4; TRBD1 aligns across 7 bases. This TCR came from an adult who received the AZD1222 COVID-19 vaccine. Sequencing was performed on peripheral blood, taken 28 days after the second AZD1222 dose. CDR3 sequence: CASRQTGVDEKLFF. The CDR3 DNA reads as TGTGCCAGCAGGCAAACAGGGGTGGATGAAAAACTGTTTTTT.